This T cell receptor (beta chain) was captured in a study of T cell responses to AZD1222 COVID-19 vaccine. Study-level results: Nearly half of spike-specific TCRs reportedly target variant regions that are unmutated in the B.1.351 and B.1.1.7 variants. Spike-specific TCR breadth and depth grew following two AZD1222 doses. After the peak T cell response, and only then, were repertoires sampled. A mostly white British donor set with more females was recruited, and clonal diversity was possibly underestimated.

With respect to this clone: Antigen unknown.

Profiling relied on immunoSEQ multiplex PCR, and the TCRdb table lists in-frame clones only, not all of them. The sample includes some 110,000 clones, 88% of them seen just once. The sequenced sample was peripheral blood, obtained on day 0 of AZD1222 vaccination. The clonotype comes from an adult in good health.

The CDR3 reads CATSRDQGADTQYF. CDR3 DNA: TGTGCCACCAGCAGAGATCAGGGGGCAGATACGCAGTATTTT. This chain joins TRBV15 and TRBJ2-3; 7 nucleotides agree with TRBD1. V lost 0 bases to trimming and J lost 4 bases; unmatched junction nucleotides: 1. This CDR3 is 14 amino acids long. Per the germline V gene, CDR1 is LNHNV and CDR2 is YYDKDF (reference sequence).